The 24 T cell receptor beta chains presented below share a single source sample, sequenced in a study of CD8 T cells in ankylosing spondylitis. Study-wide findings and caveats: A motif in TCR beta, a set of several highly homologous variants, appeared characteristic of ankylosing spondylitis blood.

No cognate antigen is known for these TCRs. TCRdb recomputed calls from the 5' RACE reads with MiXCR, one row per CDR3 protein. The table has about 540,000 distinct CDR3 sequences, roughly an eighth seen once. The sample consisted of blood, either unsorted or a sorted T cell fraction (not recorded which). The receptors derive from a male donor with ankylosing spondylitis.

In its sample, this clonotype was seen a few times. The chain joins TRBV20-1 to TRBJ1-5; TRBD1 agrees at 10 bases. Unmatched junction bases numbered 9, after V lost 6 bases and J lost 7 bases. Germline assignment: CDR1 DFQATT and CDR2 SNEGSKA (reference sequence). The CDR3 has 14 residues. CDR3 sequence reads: CSAPAGTGVQPQHF. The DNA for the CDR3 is TGCAGTGCCCCGGCCGGGACAGGGGTCCAGCCCCAGCATTTT.

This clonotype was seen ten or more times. CDR3 bases: TGTGCCAGCAGCCAATCGTCGGGGTCGCATATGAACACTGAAGCTTTCTTT. This translates into CASSQSSGSHMNTEAFF. The gene calls are TRBV11-2 and TRBJ1-1; the D is unclear. Trimming left V 5 bases short and J 0 bases short, with 19 bases between. Germline V gene lookup returns CDR1 SGHAT and CDR2 FQNNGV. There are 17 residues in the CDR3.

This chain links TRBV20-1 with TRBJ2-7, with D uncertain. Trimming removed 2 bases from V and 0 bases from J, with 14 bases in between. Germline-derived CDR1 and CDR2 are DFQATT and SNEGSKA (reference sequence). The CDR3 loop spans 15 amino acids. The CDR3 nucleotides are TGCAGTGCTAGAATGACCAGGATTTTCTCCTACGAGCAGTACTTC. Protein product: CSARMTRIFSYEQYF.

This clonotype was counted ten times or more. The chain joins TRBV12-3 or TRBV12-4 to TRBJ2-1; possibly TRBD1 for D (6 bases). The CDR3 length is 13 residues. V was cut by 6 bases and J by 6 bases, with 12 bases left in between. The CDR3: CASRKQGFNEQFF. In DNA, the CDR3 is TGTGCCAGCAGGAAACAGGGATTCAATGAGCAGTTCTTC.

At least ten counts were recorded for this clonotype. The CDR3 DNA reads TGTGCCAGCGAACGACAGGGGGTGTACTATGGCTACACCTTC. It specifies CASERQGVYYGYTF. The gene calls are TRBV12-3 or TRBV12-4 and TRBJ1-2, with 9 positions matching TRBD1. There are 14 residues in the CDR3. V lost 8 bases and J lost 3; bases outside the gene matches: 7.

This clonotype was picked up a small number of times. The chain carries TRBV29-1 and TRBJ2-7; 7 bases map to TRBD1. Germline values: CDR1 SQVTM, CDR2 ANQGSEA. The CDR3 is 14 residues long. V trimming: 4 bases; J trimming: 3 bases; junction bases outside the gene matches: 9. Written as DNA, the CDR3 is TGCAGCGTTGGGTCACGACAGGGCCACTACGAGCAGTACTTC. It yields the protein CSVGSRQGHYEQYF.

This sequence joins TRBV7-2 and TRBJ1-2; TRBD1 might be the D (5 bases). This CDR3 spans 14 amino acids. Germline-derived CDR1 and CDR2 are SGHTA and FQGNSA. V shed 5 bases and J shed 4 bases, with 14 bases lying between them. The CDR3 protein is CASSNSGGVYGYTF. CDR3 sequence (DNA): TGTGCCAGCAGCAACTCGGGGGGGGTCTATGGCTACACCTTC.

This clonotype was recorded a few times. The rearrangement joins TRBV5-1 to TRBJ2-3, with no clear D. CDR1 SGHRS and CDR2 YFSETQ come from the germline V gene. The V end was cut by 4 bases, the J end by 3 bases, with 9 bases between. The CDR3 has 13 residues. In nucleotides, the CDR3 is TGCGCCAGCAGCCACGAGCAGACAGATACGCAGTATTTT. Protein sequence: CASSHEQTDTQYF.

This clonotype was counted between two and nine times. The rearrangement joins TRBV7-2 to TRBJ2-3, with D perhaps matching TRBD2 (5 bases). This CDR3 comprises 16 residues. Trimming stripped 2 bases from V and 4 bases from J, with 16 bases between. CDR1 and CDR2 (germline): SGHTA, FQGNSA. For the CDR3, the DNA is TGTGCCAGCAGCTTACGTGGCGGGCTTGGCCCAGATACGCAGTATTTT. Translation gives CASSLRGGLGPDTQYF.

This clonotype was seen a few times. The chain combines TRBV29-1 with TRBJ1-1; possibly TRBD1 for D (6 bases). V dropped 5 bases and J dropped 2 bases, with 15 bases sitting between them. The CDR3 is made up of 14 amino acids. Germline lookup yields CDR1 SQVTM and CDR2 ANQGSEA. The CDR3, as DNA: TGCAGCGTTTACCCCGAACAGGGCAACACTGAAGCTTTCTTT. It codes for CSVYPEQGNTEAFF.

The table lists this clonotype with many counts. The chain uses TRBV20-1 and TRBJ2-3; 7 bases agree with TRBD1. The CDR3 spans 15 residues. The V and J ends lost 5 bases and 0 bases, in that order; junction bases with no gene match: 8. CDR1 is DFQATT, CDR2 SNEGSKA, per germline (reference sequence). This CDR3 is CSAYTGAPSTDTQYF. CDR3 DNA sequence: TGCAGTGCTTACACAGGGGCCCCTAGCACAGATACGCAGTATTTT.

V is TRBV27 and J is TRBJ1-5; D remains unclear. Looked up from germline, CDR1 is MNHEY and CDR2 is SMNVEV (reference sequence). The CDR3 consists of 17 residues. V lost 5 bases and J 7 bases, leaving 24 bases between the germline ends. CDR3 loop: CASSTRPGLELRQPQHF. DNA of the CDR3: TGTGCCAGCAGTACACGACCGGGTCTGGAATTAAGACAGCCCCAGCATTTT.

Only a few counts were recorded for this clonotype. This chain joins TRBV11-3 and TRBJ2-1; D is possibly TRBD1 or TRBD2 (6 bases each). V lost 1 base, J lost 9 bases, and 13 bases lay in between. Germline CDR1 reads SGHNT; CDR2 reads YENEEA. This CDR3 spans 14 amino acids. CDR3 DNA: TGTGCCAGCAGCTTAGGTATACAGGGAGGTGAGCAGTTCTTC. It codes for CASSLGIQGGEQFF.

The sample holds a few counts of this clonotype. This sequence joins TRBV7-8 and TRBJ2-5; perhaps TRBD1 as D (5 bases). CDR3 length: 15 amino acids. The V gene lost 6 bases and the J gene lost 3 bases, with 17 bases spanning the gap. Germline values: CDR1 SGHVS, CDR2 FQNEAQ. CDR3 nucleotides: TGTGCCAGCAGACCCGGTGCAGACAGCGAAGAGACCCAGTACTTC. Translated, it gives CASRPGADSEETQYF.

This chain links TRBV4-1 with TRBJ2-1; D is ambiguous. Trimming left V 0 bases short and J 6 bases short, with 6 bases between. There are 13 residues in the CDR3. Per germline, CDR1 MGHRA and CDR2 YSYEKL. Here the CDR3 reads CASSQDFFNEQFF. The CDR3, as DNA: TGCGCCAGCAGCCAAGATTTTTTCAATGAGCAGTTCTTC.

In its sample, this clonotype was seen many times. CDR3 sequence: CAQKGGRANEQFF. The CDR3 coding sequence is TGCGCCCAGAAAGGAGGGAGGGCCAATGAGCAGTTCTTC. This sequence joins TRBV20-1 and TRBJ2-1; 7 bases line up with TRBD2. The germline V gene encodes CDR1 DFQATT and CDR2 SNEGSKA (reference sequence). CDR3 length: 13 amino acids.

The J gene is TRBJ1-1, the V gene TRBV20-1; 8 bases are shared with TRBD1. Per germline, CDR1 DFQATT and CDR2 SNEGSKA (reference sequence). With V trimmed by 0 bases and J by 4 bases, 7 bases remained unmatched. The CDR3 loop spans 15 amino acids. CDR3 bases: TGCAGTGCTAGAGACCCACAGGGGGAGGGCACTGAAGCTTTCTTT. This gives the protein CSARDPQGEGTEAFF.

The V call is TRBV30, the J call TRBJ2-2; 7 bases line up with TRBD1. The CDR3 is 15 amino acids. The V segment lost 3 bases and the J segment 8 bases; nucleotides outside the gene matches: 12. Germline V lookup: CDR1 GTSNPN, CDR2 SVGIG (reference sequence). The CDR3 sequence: CAWSAMTGFSGELFF. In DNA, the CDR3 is TGTGCCTGGAGCGCAATGACAGGGTTTAGTGGGGAGCTGTTTTTT.

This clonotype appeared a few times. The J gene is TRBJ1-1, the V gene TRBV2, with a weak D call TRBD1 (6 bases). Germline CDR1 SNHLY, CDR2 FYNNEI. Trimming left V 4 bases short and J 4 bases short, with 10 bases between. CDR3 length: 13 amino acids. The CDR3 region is CASSGGPGTEAFF. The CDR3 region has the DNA TGTGCCAGCAGTGGGGGGCCTGGCACTGAAGCTTTCTTT.

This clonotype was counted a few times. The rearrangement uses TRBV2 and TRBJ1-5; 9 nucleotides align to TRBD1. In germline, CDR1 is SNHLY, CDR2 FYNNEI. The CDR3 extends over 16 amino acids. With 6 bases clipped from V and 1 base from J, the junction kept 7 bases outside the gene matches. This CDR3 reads CASSAYRGRSNQPQHF. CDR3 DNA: TGTGCCAGCAGCGCCTACAGGGGGCGAAGCAATCAGCCCCAGCATTTT. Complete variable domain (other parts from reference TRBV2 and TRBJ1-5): EPEVTQTPSHQVTQMGQEVILRCVPISNHLYFYWYRQILGQKVEFLVSFYNNEISEKSEIFDDQFSVERPDGSNFTLKIRSTKLEDSAMYFCASSAYRGRSNQPQHFGDGTRLSIL.

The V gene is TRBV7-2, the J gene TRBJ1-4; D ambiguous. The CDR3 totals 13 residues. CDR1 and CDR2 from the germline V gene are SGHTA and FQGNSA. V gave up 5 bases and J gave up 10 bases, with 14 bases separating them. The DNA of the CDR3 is TGTGCCAGCAGCACTTACGAGGGCAGAAAACTGTTTTTT. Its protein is CASSTYEGRKLFF.

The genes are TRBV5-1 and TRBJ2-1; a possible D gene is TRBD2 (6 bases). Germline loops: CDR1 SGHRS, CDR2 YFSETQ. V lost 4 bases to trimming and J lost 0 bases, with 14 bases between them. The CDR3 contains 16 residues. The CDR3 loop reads CASSRFEGLSYNEQFF. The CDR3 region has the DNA TGCGCCAGCAGCCGATTCGAGGGACTCTCCTACAATGAGCAGTTCTTC.

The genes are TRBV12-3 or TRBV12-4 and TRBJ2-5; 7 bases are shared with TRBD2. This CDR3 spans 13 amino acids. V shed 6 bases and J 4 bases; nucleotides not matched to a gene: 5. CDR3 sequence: CASRKAGTETQYF. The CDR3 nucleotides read TGTGCCAGCAGAAAAGCGGGAACAGAGACCCAGTACTTC.

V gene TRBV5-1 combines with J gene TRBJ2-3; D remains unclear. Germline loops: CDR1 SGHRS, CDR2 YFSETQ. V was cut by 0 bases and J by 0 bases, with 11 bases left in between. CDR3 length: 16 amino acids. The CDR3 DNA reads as TGCGCCAGCAGCTTGGGTCTGGGGTATAGCACAGATACGCAGTATTTT. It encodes CASSLGLGYSTDTQYF.